This T cell receptor (beta chain) was recorded in a study of cytomegalovirus exposure and HLA in healthy donors. About this clone itself: Its antigen is unknown.

Findings and caveats of the study: The productive fraction for most TCR beta V segments was about 90% or about 30% in an earlier analysis.

J was trimmed by 2 bases and V by 5 bases; bases with no gene match: 16. This CDR3 spans 19 amino acids. Looked up from germline, CDR1 is LNHDA and CDR2 is SQIVND (reference sequence). It was with 60 Vbeta and 13 Jbeta primers that the PCR ran. TCRdb keeps only in-frame clones here, not all; method: immunoSEQ multiplex PCR. The profile shows about 200,000 clones, about 80% of them singletons. The sequencing sample was made of PBMCs. This rearrangement joins TRBV19 to TRBJ1-5, with TRBD1 matching 9 bases. The TCR sequence derives from a woman aged 30 to 39 in good health and CMV-seronegative. CDR3 residues: CASSFPDRGDGWRNQPQHF. CDR3 DNA sequence: TGTGCCAGTAGTTTCCCGGACAGGGGAGACGGGTGGCGCAATCAGCCCCAGCATTTT.